This T cell receptor beta chain appears in the sequencing data of a study of T cells expressing NK-cell markers. Study overall: Among eight sequenced donors, seven carried HCMV seropositivity while one was seronegative. Study results and limitations: Clones of NKG2C+ T cells that had expanded were of unclear HCMV specificity. Once again these clonotypes came out on top in the CD3+CD56-NKG2C+ fraction of several donors.

There are 15 residues in the CDR3. CDR1 LGHDT and CDR2 YNNKEL come from the germline V gene (reference sequence). TCRdb reprocessed the 5' RACE reads; each CDR3 protein has one entry and no DNA is given. Here the sample table reports 350,000 to 450,000 distinct CDR3 sequences. With regard to this clonotype: Its specificity is not known.

Material: blood T cells: a sorted CD56 or NKG2C T cell subset, CD4+ or CD8+ T cells, or bulk PBMC T cells (not recorded which). V gene TRBV3-1 combines with J gene TRBJ2-1; lacking DNA, the TRBD1 call made by TCRdb goes unchecked. The receptor's source is a man aged 18-75 years in good health. The CDR3 sequence: CASSQFRGFYNEQFF.